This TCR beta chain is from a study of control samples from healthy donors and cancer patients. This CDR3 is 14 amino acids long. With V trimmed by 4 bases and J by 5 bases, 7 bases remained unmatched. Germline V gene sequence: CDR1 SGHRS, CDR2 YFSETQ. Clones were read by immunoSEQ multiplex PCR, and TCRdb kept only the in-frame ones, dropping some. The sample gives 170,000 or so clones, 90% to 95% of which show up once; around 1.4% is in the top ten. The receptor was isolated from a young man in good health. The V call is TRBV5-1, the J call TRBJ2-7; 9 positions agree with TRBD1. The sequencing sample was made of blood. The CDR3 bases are TGCGCCAGCAGCCCCGGGACAGGGTTACACGAGCAGTACTTC. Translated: CASSPGTGLHEQYF.